These T cell receptor beta chains were read from a single sample in a study of cytomegalovirus exposure and HLA in healthy donors. Clones were sequenced by immunoSEQ multiplex PCR, and TCRdb holds only the in-frame ones, with some missing. Reported are about 54,000 clones; the ten largest clones contain approximately 6.9%. The material sequenced was PBMCs. These receptors were collected from a woman aged 40-49 years in good health and CMV-seronegative. The CDR3 runs from the conserved cysteine through the conserved F or W. Each record gives: V gene, clone size, J gene, D gene, CDR3 DNA, CDR3 protein. D genes are given only for firm matches. Where a row states a size, it is once, few, many or the class of an expanded clone; other rows omit it.

V gene: TRBV5-1
clone size: NA
J gene: TRBJ1-5
D gene: TRBD1
CDR3 DNA: TGCGCCAGCAGCCTCCAGGGGGCTAACAATCAGCCCCAGCATTTT
CDR3 protein: CASSLQGANNQPQHF

V gene: TRBV5-3
clone size: NA
J gene: TRBJ2-7
D gene: TRBD1
CDR3 DNA: TGTGCCAGAAGCTTGGAATCGGGACAGGGCGAGCAGTACTTC
CDR3 protein: CARSLESGQGEQYF

V gene: TRBV10-3
clone size: NA
J gene: TRBJ2-2
D gene: TRBD1
CDR3 DNA: TGTGCCACCACCGGGACAGACTTCACCGGGGAGCTGTTTTTT
CDR3 protein: CATTGTDFTGELFF

V gene: TRBV4-2
clone size: NA
J gene: TRBJ2-3
D gene: NA
CDR3 DNA: TGTGCCAGCAGCCAAGATCCCCGACAGCGTTTAATCACAGATAAGCAGTATTTT
CDR3 protein: CASSQDPRQRLITDKQYF

V gene: TRBV4-1
clone size: NA
J gene: TRBJ2-7
D gene: NA
CDR3 DNA: TGCGCCAGCAGCCAAGACCCTAGCAGTTCCTACGAGCAGTACTTC
CDR3 protein: CASSQDPSSSYEQYF

V gene: TRBV19
clone size: NA
J gene: TRBJ2-7
D gene: NA
CDR3 DNA: TGTGCCAGTAGTATTCTCCCAGGGCGGTACGAGCAGTACTTC
CDR3 protein: CASSILPGRYEQYF

V gene: TRBV28
clone size: NA
J gene: TRBJ1-5
D gene: TRBD1
CDR3 DNA: TGTGCCAGCAGCCCCGTAGGGACAGGGTCCCCCCAAGGCAATCAGCCCCAGCATTTT
CDR3 protein: CASSPVGTGSPQGNQPQHF

V gene: TRBV7-3
clone size: NA
J gene: TRBJ2-5
D gene: NA
CDR3 DNA: TGTGCCAGCAGCTCCCTGGGAGGTCAAAAAGAGACCCAGTACTTC
CDR3 protein: CASSSLGGQKETQYF

V gene: TRBV20-1
clone size: NA
J gene: TRBJ2-7
D gene: NA
CDR3 DNA: TGCAGTGCTACCCCTTACGAGCAGTACTTC
CDR3 protein: CSATPYEQYF

V gene: TRBV19
clone size: medium-sized
J gene: TRBJ1-5
D gene: NA
CDR3 DNA: TGTGCCAGTAGTTCCCTACATCCAACTACTCAGCCCCAGCATTTT
CDR3 protein: CASSSLHPTTQPQHF

V gene: TRBV18
clone size: NA
J gene: TRBJ1-1
D gene: TRBD1
CDR3 DNA: TGTGCCAGCTCACACGACAGGGAGGAGACTGAAGCTTTCTTT
CDR3 protein: CASSHDREETEAFF

V gene: TRBV29-1
clone size: NA
J gene: TRBJ2-3
D gene: TRBD2
CDR3 DNA: TGCAGCGTTGGGCGGGAGACAGATACGCAGTATTTT
CDR3 protein: CSVGRETDTQYF

V gene: TRBV9
clone size: NA
J gene: TRBJ1-1
D gene: TRBD1
CDR3 DNA: TGTGCCAGCAGCGTAGACCAGGGGGTCACTGAAGCTTTCTTT
CDR3 protein: CASSVDQGVTEAFF

V gene: TRBV5-6
clone size: NA
J gene: TRBJ2-7
D gene: NA
CDR3 DNA: TGTGCCAGCACCCCTGTGGGGCCGGACAGCAACTCCTACGAGCAGTACTTC
CDR3 protein: CASTPVGPDSNSYEQYF

V gene: TRBV4-1
clone size: NA
J gene: TRBJ2-7
D gene: NA
CDR3 DNA: TGCGCCAGCAGCCAAGGAGAGACCTACGAGCAGTACTTC
CDR3 protein: CASSQGETYEQYF

V gene: TRBV5-1
clone size: NA
J gene: TRBJ2-2
D gene: TRBD1
CDR3 DNA: TGCGCCAGCAGCCAACCTGGGACAGGGAACACCGGGGAGCTGTTTTTT
CDR3 protein: CASSQPGTGNTGELFF

V gene: TRBV6-1
clone size: NA
J gene: TRBJ1-4
D gene: NA
CDR3 DNA: TGTGCTACGGGAGGGGCAACTAATGAAAAACTGTTTTTT
CDR3 protein: CATGGATNEKLFF

V gene: TRBV7-9
clone size: NA
J gene: TRBJ1-2
D gene: NA
CDR3 DNA: TGTGCCAGCAGCTTAAGGTCCGAAGCGGATAACTATGGCTACACCTTC
CDR3 protein: CASSLRSEADNYGYTF

V gene: TRBV7-9
clone size: NA
J gene: TRBJ2-5
D gene: NA
CDR3 DNA: TGTGCCAGCAGCCTCCAGGAGACCCAGTACTTC
CDR3 protein: CASSLQETQYF